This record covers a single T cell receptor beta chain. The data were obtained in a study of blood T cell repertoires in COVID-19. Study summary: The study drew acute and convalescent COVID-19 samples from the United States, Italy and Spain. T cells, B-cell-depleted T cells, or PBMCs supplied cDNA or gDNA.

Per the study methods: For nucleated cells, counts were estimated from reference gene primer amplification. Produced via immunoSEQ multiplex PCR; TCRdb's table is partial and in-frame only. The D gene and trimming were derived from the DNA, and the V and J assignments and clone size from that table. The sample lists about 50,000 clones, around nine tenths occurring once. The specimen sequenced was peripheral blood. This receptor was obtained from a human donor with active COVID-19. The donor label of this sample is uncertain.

The CDR3 reads CASSQGLLRDTQYF. In DNA form, the CDR3 reads TGTGCCAGCAGCCAAGGGCTCCTGAGGGATACGCAGTATTTT. The chain links TRBV3-1 (or the pseudogene TRBV3-2) to TRBJ2-3, with D uncertain. The CDR3 loop spans 14 amino acids. CDR1 is LGHDT and CDR2 is YNNKEL in the germline V gene (reference sequence). The germline V and J ends were trimmed by 1 base and 6 bases, with 11 bases remaining between them.